These 15 T cell receptor beta chains came from one sample sequenced in a study of blood T cell repertoires in COVID-19. The table came from immunoSEQ multiplex PCR; TCRdb's copy has only in-frame clones and leaves some out. The sample carries under 250,000 clones, 80% to 90% recorded once. The sample comprised PBMCs or T cells enriched from blood (not recorded which). These receptors all come from a woman aged 18-29 years in a cohort exposed to, infected with or recovered from COVID-19 (not recorded which).

This clone has just one count. The chain joins TRBV9 to TRBJ1-2; D not certain. CDR1 SGDLS and CDR2 YYNGEE come from the germline V gene. V was clipped by 0 bases and J by 4 bases, with 10 bases between them. The CDR3 spans 14 residues. The CDR3 DNA reads TGTGCCAGCAGCGTAGATCCGGGGATCTATGGCTACACCTTC. It yields the protein CASSVDPGIYGYTF.

The CDR3 reads CASSQGGMNTEAFF. In DNA form, the CDR3 reads TGTGCCAGCAGCCAGGGGGGTATGAACACTGAAGCTTTCTTT. This chain uses TRBV7-9 with TRBJ1-1; 7 nucleotides agree with TRBD1. The CDR3 consists of 14 residues. V dropped 5 bases and J dropped 0; count of bases not matched to a gene: 3. Germline V gene data show CDR1 as SEHNR and CDR2 as FQNEAQ (reference sequence). The whole variable domain, remainder taken from reference TRBV7-9 and TRBJ1-1, is DTGVSQNPRHKITKRGQNVTFRCDPISEHNRLYWYRQTLGQGPEFLTYFQNEAQLEKSRLLSDRFSAERPKGSFSTLEIQRTEQGDSAMYLCASSQGGMNTEAFFGQGTRLTVV.

The chain employs TRBV7-9 and TRBJ2-7; 7 positions agree with TRBD2. J lost 3 bases, V lost 3 bases, and 5 bases had no gene match. CDR3 length: 14 amino acids. Germline V gene sequence: CDR1 SEHNR, CDR2 FQNEAQ (reference sequence). CDR3 protein: CASSFLGEGYEQYF. The CDR3 region has the DNA TGTGCCAGCAGCTTTTTAGGGGAGGGCTACGAGCAGTACTTC.

The chain links TRBV27 to TRBJ1-6; TRBD1 matches at 7 bases. J was trimmed by 8 bases and V by 2 bases; bases with no gene match: 6. The CDR3 spans 15 residues. Per germline, CDR1 MNHEY and CDR2 SMNVEV (reference sequence). The chain's CDR3 is CASSLLQGRDSPLHF. Here the CDR3 DNA reads TGTGCCAGCAGTTTACTACAGGGGCGGGATTCACCCCTCCACTTT.

The DNA for the CDR3 is TGTGCCAGCAGAGGGGACAGAGGAAACACCATATATTTT. Translated: CASRGDRGNTIYF. The chain combines TRBV6-5 with TRBJ1-3; 7 bases align to TRBD1. CDR1 and CDR2 from the germline V gene are MNHEY and SVGAGI. The CDR3 totals 13 residues. V trimming: 6 bases; J trimming: 4 bases; junction bases outside the gene matches: 3.

V usage is TRBV5-1 and J usage is TRBJ2-6; 7 bases map to TRBD1. The ends lost 0 bases at V and 0 bases at J; junction bases unmatched: 9. This CDR3 region has 19 residues. The germline gives CDR1 SGHRS, CDR2 YFSETQ. The CDR3 region is CASSLALQGSVSGANVLTF. The DNA for the CDR3 is TGCGCCAGCAGCTTGGCATTACAGGGGAGTGTCTCTGGGGCCAACGTCCTGACTTTC.

The chain uses TRBV27 and TRBJ1-1; no definite D call. The length of the CDR3 is 13 residues. With 4 bases removed from V and 2 bases from J, the gap between germline ends came to 8 bases. The germline gives CDR1 MNHEY, CDR2 SMNVEV (reference sequence). CDR3 nucleotides: TGTGCCAGCAGTTCTGGCTCTAACACTGAAGCTTTCTTT. Its translation: CASSSGSNTEAFF.

This chain connects TRBV19 to TRBJ2-7, with TRBD2 identical over 14 bases. This CDR3 is built from 15 residues. V lost 5 bases to trimming and J lost 4 bases; unmatched junction nucleotides: 4. CDR1 LNHDA and CDR2 SQIVND come from the germline V gene (reference sequence). The CDR3 DNA reads TGTGCCAGTAGTGCCGGACTAGCGGGAGGTTACGAGCAGTACTTC. This codes for CASSAGLAGGYEQYF.

This chain links TRBV2 with TRBJ2-7, with TRBD1 matching over 7 bases. This CDR3 is built from 15 residues. V trimming: 4 bases; J trimming: 1 base; junction bases outside the gene matches: 7. Germline values: CDR1 SNHLY, CDR2 FYNNEI. As DNA, the CDR3 is TGTGCCAGCAGTGCCCCTGACAGGGAATCCTACGAGCAGTACTTC. This translates into CASSAPDRESYEQYF.

This clone was counted between two and nine times. The J gene is TRBJ1-2, the V gene TRBV6-6; 9 bases fit TRBD1. Germline CDR1 reads MNHNY; CDR2 reads SVGAGI (reference sequence). The J segment lost 0 bases and the V segment lost 5 bases, leaving 7 bases of the junction unmatched. This CDR3 is 16 amino acids long. CDR3 amino acids: CASSRGTGPPNYGYTF. The DNA of the CDR3 is TGTGCCAGCAGTCGAGGGACAGGGCCACCTAACTATGGCTACACCTTC.

This clone was observed a single time. V is TRBV4-1 and J is TRBJ2-7; the match to TRBD2 covers 12 bases. This CDR3 has 20 residues. Trimming removed 2 bases from V and 0 bases from J; junction bases left unmatched: 14. Germline V lookup: CDR1 MGHRA, CDR2 YSYEKL. The CDR3 reads CASSQSVRLAGVSPSYEQYF. In DNA, the CDR3 is TGCGCCAGCAGCCAATCGGTACGACTAGCGGGGGTCTCCCCCTCCTACGAGCAGTACTTC.

This chain connects TRBV18 to TRBJ2-1; possible D gene TRBD1, 5 bases. Germline V gene data show CDR1 as KGHSH and CDR2 as LQKENI. Deletions cut 1 base from V and 0 bases from J, with 10 bases between. This CDR3 region has 16 residues. The CDR3 region is CASSPRTIFSYNEQFF. Written as DNA, the CDR3 is TGTGCCAGCTCACCACGGACAATTTTCTCCTACAATGAGCAGTTCTTC.

The chain has TRBV5-4 and TRBJ2-2; D might be TRBD1 (5 bases). The CDR3 is 14 residues long. Germline values: CDR1 SGHNT, CDR2 YYREEE (reference sequence). Trimming took off 3 bases at V and 1 base at J, with 7 bases between the two ends. The CDR3 reads CASSSQGNTGELFF. DNA of the CDR3: TGTGCCAGCAGCTCTCAGGGGAACACCGGGGAGCTGTTTTTT. The entire variable domain, with the rest obtained from reference TRBV5-4 and TRBJ2-2, is as follows: ETGVTQSPTHLIKTRGQQVTLRCSSQSGHNTVSWYQQALGQGPQFIFQYYREEENGRGNFPPRFSGLQFPNYSSELNVNALELDDSALYLCASSSQGNTGELFFGEGSRLTVL.

The chain combines TRBV28 with TRBJ2-3, with D unresolved. Germline V lookup: CDR1 MDHEN, CDR2 SYDVKM. This CDR3 has 13 residues. V lost 6 bases and J lost 6, with 13 bases in between. DNA for the CDR3: TGTGCCAGCAGCCTTCTGAACGGGGATACGCAGTATTTT. Translation: CASSLLNGDTQYF.

The genes are TRBV19 and TRBJ2-5; 14 nucleotides align to TRBD2. Losses at the gene ends were 9 bases for V and 5 bases for J; bases not matched to a gene: 5. Per germline, CDR1 LNHDA and CDR2 SQIVND (reference sequence). The CDR3 loop spans 14 amino acids. CDR3 protein: CASRGTSGSETQYF. CDR3 sequence (DNA): TGTGCCAGCAGGGGGACTAGCGGGAGTGAGACCCAGTACTTC.